This T cell receptor (beta chain) was sequenced for a study of blood T cell repertoires in COVID-19. At the level of the study: PBMCs, B-cell-depleted T cells, or T cells were the source of the cDNA or gDNA that made up the material.

Germline trimming cut 4 bases from V and 3 bases from J; bases unmatched to any gene: 1. This CDR3 has 13 amino acids. Germline-derived CDR1 and CDR2 are SGHRS and YFSETQ. Authors' methods: Amplified reference gene primers provided the basis for estimating nucleated cell counts. The protocol was immunoSEQ multiplex PCR, while the TCRdb copy is restricted to in-frame clones and leaves out a portion. D and trimming come from the DNA, and the V and J calls and clone size come from that table. The sample records roughly 200,000 clones, approximately 85% being singletons. The chain uses TRBV5-1 and TRBJ1-2, with 9 bases aligning to TRBD1. This receptor was taken from a woman aged 55-70 years with acute or convalescent COVID-19. The specimen sequenced was peripheral blood. CDR3 sequence: CASSRDRDYGYTF. The DNA for the CDR3 is TGCGCCAGCAGCCGGGACAGGGACTATGGCTACACCTTC. Full variable domain (rest looked up from reference TRBV5-1 and TRBJ1-2): KAGVTQTPRYLIKTRGQQVTLSCSPISGHRSVSWYQQTPGQGLQFLFEYFSETQRNKGNFPGRFSGRQFSNSRSEMNVSTLELGDSALYLCASSRDRDYGYTFGSGTRLTVV.